This TCR beta chain originates from a study of response to subunit inactivated influenza vaccine. This clonotype was seen ten or more times. Its specificity is not known. Study outcomes and limitations: Researchers suggested that each seasonal influenza vaccination recruits few new T cells.

V lost 3 bases, J lost 3 bases, and 6 bases lay in between. CDR3 length: 11 residues. Germline V lookup: CDR1 DFQATT, CDR2 SNEGSKA (reference sequence). From the RT-PCR reads, TCRdb called clonotypes with MiXCR, one entry per CDR3 protein. The sample consists of over 650,000 distinct CDR3 sequences, 18% of them appearing once. The chain carries TRBV20-1 and TRBJ2-7; D remains unclear. The receptor comes from a man over 45 who received an inactivated influenza vaccine. Sequencing used PBMCs from blood, obtained 5 days after vaccination. The CDR3 DNA reads as TGCAGTGCTAGTGGGGTCTACGAGCAGTACTTC. It codes for CSASGVYEQYF.